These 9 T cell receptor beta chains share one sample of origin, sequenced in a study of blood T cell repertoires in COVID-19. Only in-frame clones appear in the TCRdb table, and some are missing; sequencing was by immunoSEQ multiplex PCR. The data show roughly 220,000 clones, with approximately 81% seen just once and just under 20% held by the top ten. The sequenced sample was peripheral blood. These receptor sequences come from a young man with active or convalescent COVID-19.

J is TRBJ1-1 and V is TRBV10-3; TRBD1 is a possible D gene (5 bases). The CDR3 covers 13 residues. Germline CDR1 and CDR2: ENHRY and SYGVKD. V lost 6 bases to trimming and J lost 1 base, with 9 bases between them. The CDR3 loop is CAISATGNTEAFF. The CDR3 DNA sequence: TGTGCCATCAGCGCCACAGGGAACACTGAAGCTTTCTTT.

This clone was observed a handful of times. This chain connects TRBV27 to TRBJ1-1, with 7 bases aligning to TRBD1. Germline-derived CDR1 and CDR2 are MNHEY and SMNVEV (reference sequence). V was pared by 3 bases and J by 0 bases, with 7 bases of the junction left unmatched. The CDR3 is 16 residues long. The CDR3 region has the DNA TGTGCCAGCAGTTTGACTACAGGGGCCATGAACACTGAAGCTTTCTTT. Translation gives CASSLTTGAMNTEAFF.

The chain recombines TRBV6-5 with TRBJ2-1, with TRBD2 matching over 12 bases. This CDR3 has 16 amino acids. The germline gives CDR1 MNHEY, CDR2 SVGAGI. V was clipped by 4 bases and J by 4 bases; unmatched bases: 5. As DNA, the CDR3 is TGTGCCAGCAGTTTTGGACTAGCGGGATTTTACAATGAGCAGTTCTTC. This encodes CASSFGLAGFYNEQFF.

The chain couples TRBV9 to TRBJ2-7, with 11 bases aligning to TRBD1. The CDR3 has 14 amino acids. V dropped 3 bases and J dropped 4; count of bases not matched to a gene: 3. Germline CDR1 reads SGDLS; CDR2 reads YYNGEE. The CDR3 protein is CASSGTGGWYEQYF. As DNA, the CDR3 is TGTGCCAGCAGCGGGACAGGGGGCTGGTACGAGCAGTACTTC.

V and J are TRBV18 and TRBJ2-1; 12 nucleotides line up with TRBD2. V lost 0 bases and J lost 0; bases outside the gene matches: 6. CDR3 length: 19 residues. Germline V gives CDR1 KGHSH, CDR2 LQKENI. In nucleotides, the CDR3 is TGTGCCAGCTCACCACCTTTTCTACTAGCGGGAGGCTCCTACAATGAGCAGTTCTTC. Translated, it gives CASSPPFLLAGGSYNEQFF.

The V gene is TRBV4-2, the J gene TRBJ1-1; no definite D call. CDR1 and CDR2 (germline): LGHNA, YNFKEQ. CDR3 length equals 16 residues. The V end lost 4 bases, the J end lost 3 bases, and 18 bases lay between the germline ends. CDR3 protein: CASSREPGLWDTEAFF. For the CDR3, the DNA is TGTGCCAGCAGCCGGGAGCCGGGTCTCTGGGACACTGAAGCTTTCTTT.

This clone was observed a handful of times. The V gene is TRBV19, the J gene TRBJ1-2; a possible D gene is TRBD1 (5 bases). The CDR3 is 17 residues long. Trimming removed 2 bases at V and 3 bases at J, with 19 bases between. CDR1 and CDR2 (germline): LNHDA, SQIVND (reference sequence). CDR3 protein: CASSISARAGGDYGYTF. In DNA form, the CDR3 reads TGTGCCAGTAGTATATCGGCCCGCGCCGGGGGTGACTATGGCTACACCTTC.

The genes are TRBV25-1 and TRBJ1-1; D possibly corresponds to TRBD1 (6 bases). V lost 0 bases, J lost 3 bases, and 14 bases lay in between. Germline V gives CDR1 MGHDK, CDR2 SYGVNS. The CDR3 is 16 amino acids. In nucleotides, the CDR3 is TGTGCCAGCAGTGAATATAGCGGAGGGGGGGACACTGAAGCTTTCTTT. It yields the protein CASSEYSGGGDTEAFF.

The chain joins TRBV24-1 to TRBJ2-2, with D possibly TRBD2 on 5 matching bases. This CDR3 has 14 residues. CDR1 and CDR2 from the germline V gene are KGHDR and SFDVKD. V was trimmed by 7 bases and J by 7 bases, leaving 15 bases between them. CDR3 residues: CATRAGISGGELFF. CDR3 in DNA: TGTGCCACCAGGGCCGGGATTAGTGGCGGGGAGCTGTTTTTT.